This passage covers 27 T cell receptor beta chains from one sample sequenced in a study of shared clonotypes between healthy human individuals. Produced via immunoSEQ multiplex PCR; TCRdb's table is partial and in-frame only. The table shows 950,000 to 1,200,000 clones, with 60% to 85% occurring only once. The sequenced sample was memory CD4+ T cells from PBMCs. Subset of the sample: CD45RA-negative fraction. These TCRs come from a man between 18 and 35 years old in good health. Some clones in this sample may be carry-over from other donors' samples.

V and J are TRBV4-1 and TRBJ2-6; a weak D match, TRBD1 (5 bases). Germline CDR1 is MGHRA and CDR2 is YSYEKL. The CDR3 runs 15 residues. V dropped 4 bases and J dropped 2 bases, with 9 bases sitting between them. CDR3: CASSRLGPGANVLTF. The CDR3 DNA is TGCGCCAGCAGCCGGCTGGGGCCTGGGGCCAACGTCCTGACTTTC.

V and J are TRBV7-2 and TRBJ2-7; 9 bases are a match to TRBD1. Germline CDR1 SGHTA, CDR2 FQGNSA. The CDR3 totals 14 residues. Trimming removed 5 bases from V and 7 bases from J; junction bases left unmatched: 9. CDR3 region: CASSADRGGREQYF. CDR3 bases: TGTGCCAGCAGCGCTGACAGGGGGGGAAGAGAGCAGTACTTC.

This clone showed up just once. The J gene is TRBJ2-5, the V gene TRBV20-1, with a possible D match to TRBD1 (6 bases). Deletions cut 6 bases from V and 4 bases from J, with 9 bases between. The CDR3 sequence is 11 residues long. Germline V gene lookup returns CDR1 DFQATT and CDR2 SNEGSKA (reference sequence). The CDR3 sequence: CSATRGETQYF. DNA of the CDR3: TGCAGTGCCACCAGGGGAGAGACCCAGTACTTC.

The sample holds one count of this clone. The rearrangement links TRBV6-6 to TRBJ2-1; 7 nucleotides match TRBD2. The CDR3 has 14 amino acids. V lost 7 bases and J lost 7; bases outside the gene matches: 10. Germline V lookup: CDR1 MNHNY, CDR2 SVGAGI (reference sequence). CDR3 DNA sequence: TGTGCCAGCACTACCTGGACTAGTCGGAATGAGCAGTTCTTC. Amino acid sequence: CASTTWTSRNEQFF.

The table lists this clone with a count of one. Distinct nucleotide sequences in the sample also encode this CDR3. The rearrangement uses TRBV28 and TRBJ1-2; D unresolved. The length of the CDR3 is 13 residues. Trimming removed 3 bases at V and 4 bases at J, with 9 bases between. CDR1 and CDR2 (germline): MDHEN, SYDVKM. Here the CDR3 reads CASSFRGSYGYTF. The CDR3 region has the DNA TGTGCCAGCAGTTTCAGAGGGAGCTATGGCTACACCTTC.

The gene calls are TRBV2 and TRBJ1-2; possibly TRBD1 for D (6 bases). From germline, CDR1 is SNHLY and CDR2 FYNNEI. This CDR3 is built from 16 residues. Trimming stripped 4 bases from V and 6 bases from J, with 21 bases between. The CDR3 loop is CASSVYPRGGEDGYTF. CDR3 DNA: TGTGCCAGCAGTGTTTACCCCCGAGGGGGTGAGGATGGCTACACCTTC.

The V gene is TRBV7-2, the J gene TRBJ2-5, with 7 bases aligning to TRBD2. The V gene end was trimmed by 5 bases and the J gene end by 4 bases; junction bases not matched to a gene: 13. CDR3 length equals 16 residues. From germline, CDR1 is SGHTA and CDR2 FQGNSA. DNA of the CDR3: TGTGCCAGCAGCCAAGAACCGGGACTAATAAGAGAGACCCAGTACTTC. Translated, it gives CASSQEPGLIRETQYF.

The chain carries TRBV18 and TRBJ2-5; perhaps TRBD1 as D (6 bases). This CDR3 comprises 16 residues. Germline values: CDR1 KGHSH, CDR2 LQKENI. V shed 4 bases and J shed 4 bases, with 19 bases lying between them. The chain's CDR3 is CASSRNRVGDGETQYF. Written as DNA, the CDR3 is TGTGCCAGCTCACGGAACAGGGTTGGTGATGGAGAGACCCAGTACTTC.

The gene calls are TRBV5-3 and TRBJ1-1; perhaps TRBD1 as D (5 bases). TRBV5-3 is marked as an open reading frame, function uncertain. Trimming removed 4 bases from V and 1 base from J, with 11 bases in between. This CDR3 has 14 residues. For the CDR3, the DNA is TGTGCCAGAAGCCAGTCAACAGGGAACACTGAAGCTTTCTTT. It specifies CARSQSTGNTEAFF.

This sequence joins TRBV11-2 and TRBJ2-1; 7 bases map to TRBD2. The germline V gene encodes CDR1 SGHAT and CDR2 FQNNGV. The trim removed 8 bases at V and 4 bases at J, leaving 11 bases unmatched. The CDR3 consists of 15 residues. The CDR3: CASGPSGKFYNEQFF. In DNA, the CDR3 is TGTGCCAGCGGCCCCAGCGGGAAATTTTACAATGAGCAGTTCTTC.

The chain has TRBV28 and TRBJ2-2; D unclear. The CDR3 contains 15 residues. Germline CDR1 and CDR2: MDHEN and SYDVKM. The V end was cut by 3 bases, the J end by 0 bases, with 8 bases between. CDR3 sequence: CASSLAGSNTGELFF. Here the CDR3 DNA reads TGTGCCAGCAGTTTGGCAGGTTCGAACACCGGGGAGCTGTTTTTT.

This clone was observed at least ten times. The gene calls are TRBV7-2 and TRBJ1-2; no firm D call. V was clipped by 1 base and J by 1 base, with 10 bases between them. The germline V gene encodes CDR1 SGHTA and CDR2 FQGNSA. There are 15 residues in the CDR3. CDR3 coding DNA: TGTGCCAGCAGCTTAGAGCCGGAGGATAACTATGGCTACACCTTC. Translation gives CASSLEPEDNYGYTF. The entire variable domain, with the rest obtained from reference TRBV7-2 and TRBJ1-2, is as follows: GAGVSQSPSNKVTEKGKDVELRCDPISGHTALYWYRQSLGQGLEFLIYFQGNSAPDKSGLPSDRFSAERTGGSVSTLTIQRTQQEDSAVYLCASSLEPEDNYGYTFGSGTRLTVV.

The CDR3 protein is CASSGDRVIYGYTF. The CDR3 region has the DNA TGTGCCAGCAGCGGAGACAGGGTAATCTATGGCTACACCTTC. The rearrangement links TRBV9 to TRBJ1-2; 7 bases are a match to TRBD1. V lost 3 bases, J lost 4 bases, and 6 bases stayed unmatched. This CDR3 contains 14 residues. Germline V gene sequence: CDR1 SGDLS, CDR2 YYNGEE. Filled out from reference TRBV9 and TRBJ1-2, the complete variable domain reads DSGVTQTPKHLITATGQRVTLRCSPRSGDLSVYWYQQSLDQGLQFLIQYYNGEERAKGNILERFSAQQFPDLHSELNLSSLELGDSALYFCASSGDRVIYGYTFGSGTRLTVV.

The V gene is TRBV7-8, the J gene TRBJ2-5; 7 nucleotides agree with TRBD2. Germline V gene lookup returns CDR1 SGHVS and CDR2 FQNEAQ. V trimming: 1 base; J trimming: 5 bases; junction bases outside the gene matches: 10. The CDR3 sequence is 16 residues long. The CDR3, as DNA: TGTGCCAGCAGCTTAGGTGGGAGGGCCATCTGGGAGACCCAGTACTTC. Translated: CASSLGGRAIWETQYF.

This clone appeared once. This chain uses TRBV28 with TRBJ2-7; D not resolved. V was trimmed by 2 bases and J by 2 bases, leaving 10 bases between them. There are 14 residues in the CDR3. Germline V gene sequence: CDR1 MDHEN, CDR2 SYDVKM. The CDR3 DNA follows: TGTGCCAGCAGTTTAAGTTTCGGAGCCTACGAGCAGTACTTC. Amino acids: CASSLSFGAYEQYF.

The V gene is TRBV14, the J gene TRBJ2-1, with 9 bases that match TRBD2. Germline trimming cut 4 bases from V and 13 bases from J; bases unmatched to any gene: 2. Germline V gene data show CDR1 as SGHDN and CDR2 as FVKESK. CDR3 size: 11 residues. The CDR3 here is CASSPGTSQFF. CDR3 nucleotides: TGTGCCAGCAGCCCCGGGACTAGCCAGTTCTTC.

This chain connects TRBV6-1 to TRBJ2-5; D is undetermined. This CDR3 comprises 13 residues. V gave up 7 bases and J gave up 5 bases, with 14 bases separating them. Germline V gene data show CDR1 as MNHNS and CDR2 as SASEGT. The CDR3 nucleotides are TGTGCCAGCACCTACGGGCTAAAGGAGACCCAGTACTTC. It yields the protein CASTYGLKETQYF.

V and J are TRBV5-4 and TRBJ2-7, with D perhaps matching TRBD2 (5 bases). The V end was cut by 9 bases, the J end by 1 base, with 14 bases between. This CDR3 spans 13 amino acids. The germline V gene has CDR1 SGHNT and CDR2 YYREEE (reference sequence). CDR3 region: CATMDLTSYEQYF. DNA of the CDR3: TGTGCCACCATGGACTTGACATCCTACGAGCAGTACTTC. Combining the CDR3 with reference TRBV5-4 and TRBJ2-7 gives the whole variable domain ETGVTQSPTHLIKTRGQQVTLRCSSQSGHNTVSWYQQALGQGPQFIFQYYREEENGRGNFPPRFSGLQFPNYSSELNVNALELDDSALYLCATMDLTSYEQYFGPGTRLTVT.

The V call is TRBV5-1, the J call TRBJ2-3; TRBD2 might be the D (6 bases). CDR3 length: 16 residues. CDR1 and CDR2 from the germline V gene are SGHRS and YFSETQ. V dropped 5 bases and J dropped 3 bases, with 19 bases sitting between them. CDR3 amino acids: CASSNWRGEWTDTQYF. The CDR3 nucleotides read TGCGCCAGCAGTAATTGGAGGGGCGAGTGGACAGATACGCAGTATTTT.

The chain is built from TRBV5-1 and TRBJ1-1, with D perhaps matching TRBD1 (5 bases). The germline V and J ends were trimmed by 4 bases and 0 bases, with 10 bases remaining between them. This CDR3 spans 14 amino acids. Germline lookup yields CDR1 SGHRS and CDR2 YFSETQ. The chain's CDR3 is CASSTRVMNTEAFF. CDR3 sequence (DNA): TGCGCCAGCAGCACCAGGGTGATGAACACTGAAGCTTTCTTT.

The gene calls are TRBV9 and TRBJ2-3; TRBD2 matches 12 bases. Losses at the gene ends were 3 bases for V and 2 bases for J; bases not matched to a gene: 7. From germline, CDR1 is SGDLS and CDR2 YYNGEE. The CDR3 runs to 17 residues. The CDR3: CASSEYLAGGNTDTQYF. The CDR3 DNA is TGTGCCAGCAGCGAGTACCTAGCGGGAGGGAACACAGATACGCAGTATTTT. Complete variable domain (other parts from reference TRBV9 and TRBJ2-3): DSGVTQTPKHLITATGQRVTLRCSPRSGDLSVYWYQQSLDQGLQFLIQYYNGEERAKGNILERFSAQQFPDLHSELNLSSLELGDSALYFCASSEYLAGGNTDTQYFGPGTRLTVL.

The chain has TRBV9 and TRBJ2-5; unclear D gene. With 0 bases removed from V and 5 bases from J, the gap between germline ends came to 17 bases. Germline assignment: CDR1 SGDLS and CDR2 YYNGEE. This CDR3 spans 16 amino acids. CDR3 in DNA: TGTGCCAGCAGCGTAGAAAGTGGGTTGGGTGGGGAGACCCAGTACTTC. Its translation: CASSVESGLGGETQYF.

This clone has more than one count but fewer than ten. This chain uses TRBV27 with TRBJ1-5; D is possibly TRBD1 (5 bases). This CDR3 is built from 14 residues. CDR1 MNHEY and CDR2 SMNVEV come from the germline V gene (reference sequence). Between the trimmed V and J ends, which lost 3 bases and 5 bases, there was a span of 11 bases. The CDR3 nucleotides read TGTGCCAGCAGTTTCGGGACGGGAGATCAGCCCCAGCATTTT. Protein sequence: CASSFGTGDQPQHF.

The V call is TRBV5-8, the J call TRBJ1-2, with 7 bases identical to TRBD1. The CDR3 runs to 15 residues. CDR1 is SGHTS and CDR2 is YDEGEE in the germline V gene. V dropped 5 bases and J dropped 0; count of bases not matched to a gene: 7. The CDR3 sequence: CASRSPGQSNYGYTF. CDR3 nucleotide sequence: TGTGCCAGCAGATCGCCGGGACAGTCTAACTATGGCTACACCTTC.

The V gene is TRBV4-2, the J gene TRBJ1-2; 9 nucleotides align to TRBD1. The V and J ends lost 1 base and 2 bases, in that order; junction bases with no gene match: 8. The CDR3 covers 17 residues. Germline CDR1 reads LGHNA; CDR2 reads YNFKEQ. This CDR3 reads CASSQATTQGANYGYTF. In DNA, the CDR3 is TGTGCCAGCAGCCAAGCCACTACACAGGGGGCGAACTATGGCTACACCTTC.

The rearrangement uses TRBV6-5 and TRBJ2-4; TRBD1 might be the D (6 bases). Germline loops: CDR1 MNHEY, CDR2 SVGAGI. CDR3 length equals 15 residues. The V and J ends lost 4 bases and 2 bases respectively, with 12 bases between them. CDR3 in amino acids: CASSSAGVSKNIQYF. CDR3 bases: TGTGCCAGCAGTTCGGCAGGGGTTTCCAAAAACATTCAGTACTTC.

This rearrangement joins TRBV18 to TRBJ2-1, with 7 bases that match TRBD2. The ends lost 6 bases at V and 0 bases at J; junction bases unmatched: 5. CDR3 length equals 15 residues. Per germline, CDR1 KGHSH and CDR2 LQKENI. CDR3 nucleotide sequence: TGTGCCAGCTCTCTCGGGGGGAGCTCCTACAATGAGCAGTTCTTC. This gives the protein CASSLGGSSYNEQFF.